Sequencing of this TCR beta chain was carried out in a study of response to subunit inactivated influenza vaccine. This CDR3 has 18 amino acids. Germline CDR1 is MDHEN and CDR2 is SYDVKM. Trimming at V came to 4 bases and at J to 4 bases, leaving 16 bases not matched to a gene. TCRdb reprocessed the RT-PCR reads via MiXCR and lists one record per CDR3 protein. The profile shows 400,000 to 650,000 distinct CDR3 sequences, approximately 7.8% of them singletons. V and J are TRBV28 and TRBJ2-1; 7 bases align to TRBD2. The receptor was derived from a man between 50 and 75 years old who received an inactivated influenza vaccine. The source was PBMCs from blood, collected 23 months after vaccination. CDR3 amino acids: CASSSSSIGTTEYNEQFF. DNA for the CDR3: TGTGCCAGCAGTTCTAGTAGTATCGGGACTACCGAATACAATGAGCAGTTCTTC.